The clone carrying this TCR beta chain has a count of ten or more. Antigen unknown. Trimming removed 0 bases from V and 4 bases from J, with 9 bases in between. This CDR3 region has 14 residues. Germline CDR1 reads KGHSH; CDR2 reads LQKENI. This entry comes from a study of regulatory T cells in long-lasting Graves disease. Points from the study as a whole: In persistent patients, shared public clonotypes (2,741) outnumbered those in new patients (approximately 880). The study found TRBV28, TRBJ1-2 and TRBJ2-5 favored in persistent disease.

Relying on iRepertoire HTBI primers and Arm-PCR of CDR3 regions, the team built TCR beta libraries. TCRdb independently ran MiXCR on the multiplex PCR reads; one entry per CDR3 protein. The table lists 300,000 to 450,000 distinct CDR3 sequences, 15% to 19% of them singletons, with about a fifth in the top ten. Documented time point: newly diagnosed GD, antithyroid drugs for less than 3 months. Following extraction of RNA from PBMCs, that RNA was used to make the TCR library. Under American Thyroid Association guidelines, Graves' disease was diagnosed. The TCR comes from a female donor with Graves disease. The input for sequencing was peripheral blood mononuclear cells (PBMCs), taken at new diagnosis, from a patient treated with antithyroid drugs. The chain combines TRBV18 with TRBJ1-1; D is undetermined. As DNA, the CDR3 is TGTGCCAGCTCACCACCCCTAGGTAGCACTGAAGCTTTCTTT. It codes for CASSPPLGSTEAFF.